The entry that follows covers one TCR beta chain sequence. Its cognate antigen is unknown. This sample was included in a study of T cells after yellow fever vaccination. Study details: Preparation of the low-cell-number fractions used SMART-Seq v4 Ultra Low Input.

5'RACE template switching added a universal primer site and UMIs to TCR cDNA. TCRdb reanalysed the 5' RACE reads using MiXCR and keeps one entry per CDR3 protein. This sample has a few hundred thousand distinct CDR3 sequences, with 6.8% found just once. General study points: After the booster, 95% to 98% of CD4 and about nine tenths of CD8 primary-response clones were re-detected.

CDR3 length equals 14 residues. Losses at the gene ends were 4 bases for V and 3 bases for J; bases not matched to a gene: 4. Germline CDR1 reads DFQATT; CDR2 reads SNEGSKA (reference sequence). The chain employs TRBV20-1 and TRBJ2-5, with TRBD2 matching 11 bases. This TCR derives from a man younger than 35 who received the YFV17D yellow fever vaccine. Sequencing used PBMCs, obtained around 45 days after the first yellow fever vaccination. The DNA for the CDR3 is TGCAGTGCTACACCGGGACTAGCGGAAGAGACCCAGTACTTC. This gives the protein CSATPGLAEETQYF.